The next 12 T cell receptor beta chains were all read from a single sample in a study of Ad26.COV2.S vaccination and SARS-CoV-2 variants. Documented treatment: 15 to 20 received Ad26.COV2.S at low or high dose, single or two shots; roughly five received placebo; per-sample allocation not given. Sampling took place 63 days after the first vaccine or placebo injection. Data came from immunoSEQ multiplex PCR; TCRdb stores just in-frame clones and leaves some out. Of 510,000 or so clones listed, around 88% are singletons. The specimen comprised peripheral blood, sampled in a trial of Ad26.COV2.S vaccine versus placebo. These receptors were taken from a person aged 18-60 years who received the Ad26.COV2.S COVID-19 vaccine or a placebo.

CDR3 sequence: CSARQGSSAFF. CDR3 nucleotides: TGCAGCGCCAGACAGGGGTCGTCTGCTTTCTTT. V usage is TRBV29-1 and J usage is TRBJ1-1; 8 bases align to TRBD1. Germline loops: CDR1 SQVTM, CDR2 ANQGSEA. Trimming cost V 7 bases and J 11 bases; bases outside gene matches: 9. The length of the CDR3 is 11 residues.

CDR3 DNA sequence: TGTGCCAGTAGTATAGACGGGAACAGCGTCGATGGCTACACCTTC. Amino acids: CASSIDGNSVDGYTF. The rearrangement uses TRBV19 and TRBJ1-2; unclear D gene. The length of the CDR3 is 15 residues. Germline assignment: CDR1 LNHDA and CDR2 SQIVND (reference sequence). Trimming removed 0 bases at V and 6 bases at J, with 14 bases between.

The V gene is TRBV11-1, the J gene TRBJ1-2; D remains unclear. Germline-derived CDR1 and CDR2 are SGHAT and FQDESV (reference sequence). The CDR3 extends over 13 amino acids. V was trimmed by 1 base and J by 4 bases, leaving 7 bases between them. The CDR3 spells CASSLDDAYGYTF. The CDR3 DNA is TGTGCCAGCAGCTTAGACGACGCCTATGGCTACACCTTC.

This clone showed up just once. The rearrangement uses TRBV5-1 and TRBJ2-3; tentative D call: TRBD2 (5 bases). Trimming took 4 bases from V and 2 from J, leaving 14 bases between them. There are 15 residues in the CDR3. Germline CDR1 reads SGHRS; CDR2 reads YFSETQ. The CDR3 spells CASSPGSLNTDTQYF. The CDR3 coding sequence is TGCGCCAGCAGCCCGGGAAGTCTCAACACAGATACGCAGTATTTT.

V usage is TRBV30 and J usage is TRBJ2-5, with TRBD2 matching 13 bases. The V gene end was trimmed by 3 bases and the J gene end by 1 base; junction bases not matched to a gene: 2. CDR3 length: 15 residues. Germline CDR1 is GTSNPN and CDR2 is SVGIG (reference sequence). The DNA for the CDR3 is TGTGCCTGGAGCGGGACTAGCGGGGCCCAAGAGACCCAGTACTTC. It specifies CAWSGTSGAQETQYF. Drawing the rest from reference TRBV30 and TRBJ2-5, the complete variable domain is SQTIHQWPATLVQPVGSPLSLECTVEGTSNPNLYWYRQAAGRGLQLLFYSVGIGQISSEVPQNLSASRPQDRQFILSSKKLLLSDSGFYLCAWSGTSGAQETQYFGPGTRLLVL.

This clone has just a few counts. Distinct nucleotide sequences in the sample also encode this CDR3. The rearrangement uses TRBV30 and TRBJ2-7; D perhaps matches TRBD2 (5 bases). The CDR3 loop spans 12 amino acids. Germline CDR1 and CDR2: GTSNPN and SVGIG (reference sequence). V was pared by 4 bases and J by 3 bases, with 10 bases between. The CDR3 is CAWIGGGYEQYF. In DNA form, the CDR3 reads TGTGCCTGGATAGGAGGCGGCTACGAGCAGTACTTC.

This clone has a single count. The chain links TRBV14 to TRBJ1-2; the match to TRBD1 covers 9 bases. With V trimmed by 6 bases and J by 4 bases, 3 bases remained unmatched. Per germline, CDR1 SGHDN and CDR2 FVKESK. The CDR3 spans 13 residues. CDR3 sequence: CASRLGQGYGYTF. Written as DNA, the CDR3 is TGTGCCAGCAGGCTGGGACAGGGCTATGGCTACACCTTC. Filled out from reference TRBV14 and TRBJ1-2, the complete variable domain reads EAGVTQFPSHSVIEKGQTVTLRCDPISGHDNLYWYRRVMGKEIKFLLHFVKESKQDESGMPNNRFLAERTGGTYSTLKVQPAELEDSGVYFCASRLGQGYGYTFGSGTRLTVV.

J is TRBJ1-2 and V is TRBV4-2; D remains ambiguous. The V and J ends lost 0 bases and 2 bases respectively, with 10 bases between them. Germline V lookup: CDR1 LGHNA, CDR2 YNFKEQ. The CDR3 contains 15 residues. Here the CDR3 reads CASSQDSRGNYGYTF. CDR3 bases: TGTGCCAGCAGCCAAGATTCGCGGGGAAACTATGGCTACACCTTC.

The genes are TRBV28 and TRBJ2-7; 7 bases fit TRBD1. J lost 1 base, V lost 4 bases, and 7 bases had no gene match. The CDR3 loop spans 15 amino acids. In germline, CDR1 is MDHEN, CDR2 SYDVKM. CDR3 coding DNA: TGTGCCAGCAGTTCTTTCGGGACAGCGTCCTACGAGCAGTACTTC. It yields the protein CASSSFGTASYEQYF.

The chain recombines TRBV24-1 with TRBJ2-1; D perhaps matches TRBD2 (7 bases). Germline values: CDR1 KGHDR, CDR2 SFDVKD. This CDR3 has 12 amino acids. Deletions cut 10 bases from V and 6 bases from J, with 12 bases between. CDR3 sequence: CATARGANEQFF. Written as DNA, the CDR3 is TGTGCCACGGCTCGGGGGGCCAATGAGCAGTTCTTC.

The V and J genes are TRBV28 and TRBJ2-1; D perhaps matches TRBD2 (6 bases). The V end was cut by 6 bases, the J end by 4 bases, with 16 bases between. In germline, CDR1 is MDHEN, CDR2 SYDVKM. CDR3 length equals 15 residues. CDR3 DNA sequence: TGTGCCAGCAGCGGGCGGCTAGCGCTTTACAATGAGCAGTTCTTC. It is translated as CASSGRLALYNEQFF.

The chain couples TRBV27 to TRBJ1-6, with 9 bases identical to TRBD1. The CDR3 extends over 15 amino acids. Per germline, CDR1 MNHEY and CDR2 SMNVEV (reference sequence). V lost 2 bases to trimming and J lost 10 bases; unmatched junction nucleotides: 6. This CDR3 reads CASSLIRTGESPLHF. In DNA, the CDR3 is TGTGCCAGCAGTTTAATTAGGACAGGGGAATCACCCCTCCACTTT.